This T cell receptor beta chain was sequenced in a study of blood T cells in healthy people across ages. CDR3 length: 13 amino acids. Trimming left V 4 bases short and J 8 bases short, with 15 bases between. CDR1 is SQVTM and CDR2 is ANQGSEA in the germline V gene. A second PCR, run for roughly 7 to 12 cycles, used a sample-barcoded 5' primer plus a J-beta primer mix. Researchers report that each sample yielded at least 3 million CDR3-containing paired-end reads. TCRdb reprocessed the 5' RACE reads with MiXCR, giving one entry per CDR3 protein. The sample contains over 1,300,000 distinct CDR3 sequences, approximately 59% of which appear only once.

This sequence originates from a man in his late teens or twenties in good health. The V gene is TRBV29-1, the J gene TRBJ2-1, with D perhaps matching TRBD2 (5 bases). Sequencing was performed on blood. Here the CDR3 reads CSVARRNVDEQFF. The CDR3, as DNA: TGCAGCGTTGCAAGGAGGAACGTCGATGAGCAGTTCTTC.